This T cell receptor (beta chain) was retrieved from a study of identical twins (TCRdb year 2016). Describing the broader study: TCR alpha and beta repertoires from monozygotic twins, unrelated adults of various ages and cord blood were deep-sequenced to test whether fetal clonotypes persist. To rule out contamination, the twin experiments were replicated at different times with different library preparation protocols. The research as a whole found: In monozygotic twins, recombination models systematically underestimated out-of-frame TCR alpha sharing, but the models matched the sharing seen between unrelated individuals. Because the same donors could not be followed over many years, conclusions were based on cross-sectional statistical analysis. Abundant cord blood beta clonotypes carried fewer insertions; young adult naive repertoires showed a weaker similar trend, while memory repertoires showed none. In beta out-of-frame sequences, excess twin sharing was weaker, because having fewer shared sequences lowered the signal-to-noise ratio. Invariant T cells such as MAIT and iNKT could partly confound zero-insertion analyses, although diverse VJ usage argued against such confounding for most clonotypes. Compared with coincidental sharing between unrelated individuals, out-of-frame TCR alpha sequences shared between twins had an excess of sequences with low generation probability.

Library construction relied on 5' RACE. The sequencer listed for this sample is Illumina HiSeq 2000. A universal primer binding site was added through template switching, and the final cDNA carried a unique molecular identifier so that TCR cDNA molecules could be counted accurately. Specific primers in the conserved constant-segment region were used to synthesize first-strand cDNA for the TCR alpha and beta chains. Each cDNA library was double barcoded, with a SMART-Mk sample barcode plus Illumina barcodes, to control for contamination. Two successive PCR steps introduced TruSeq adapter sequences along with Illumina sample barcodes. TCR alpha and beta cDNA libraries were sequenced on the Illumina HiSeq platform with custom primers. The original methods were these. MiGEC was used to process raw reads and extract unique molecular identifiers, and MiXCR was used to find CDR3 positions. For each individual, recombination models were inferred using an EM algorithm with the repgenHMM and IGoR tools. The analysis of shared clonotypes was done with the tcR package in R, with sharing normalized by the product of cloneset sizes. Out-of-frame nonproductive sequences were analyzed to study raw recombination free of thymic and clonal selection effects. TCRdb trimmed public reads at Q25 via fastp, called clones via MiXCR and kept in-frame beta chains. Here each entry gathers all rows of one CDR3 protein and keeps the most common genes and DNA. TCRdb, not the authors, supplied the V and J calls. The sample data list 300,000 to 400,000 distinct CDR3 sequences, and 10% to 15% of these were observed just once. The top ten hold approximately 7.6% of the sample.

Notes on this clonotype: Its antigen remains unidentified. Within one base of it there is no much larger clone, and no base qualities were kept.

Every donor in the study was a healthy Caucasian. Three pairs of female monozygotic twins, all aged about 18 to 30 years, made up the twin cohort. CD4+ and CD8+ T cell populations were isolated with positive isolation kits from Invitrogen. From cysteine to phenylalanine, the CDR3 is 16 amino acids long. The read is trimmed to its CDR3 DNA, 48 bases read in frame from base 1. Looking up the germline V gene yields CDR1 MNHEY and CDR2 SVGEGT. The germline ends are 21 bases apart after V is trimmed by 6 bases and J by 6 bases. This same sample was also part of a study on yellow fever vaccine responses in identical twins. The second publication reports: According to the authors, in identical twins the way T cells responded to vaccination appeared partly convergent and partly personalized. In the study, vaccine-responding T cell clones were precisely tracked in identical twins.

This receptor was identified in a woman between 18 and 29 years old in good health. Recombination connected TRBV6-2 or TRBV6-3 to TRBJ2-1; the D gene is perhaps TRBD1 or TRBD2, each of them matching over 5 bases. The source material was CD8+ T cells sorted from blood. The base sequence is TGTGCCAGCAGCCCCTGGGGGACCCATAATGGCAATGAGCAGTTCTTC. Its translation is CASSPWGTHNGNEQFF.